This paragraph reports one T cell receptor beta chain. Here immunoSEQ multiplex PCR was the method, and the copy in TCRdb shows in-frame clones only, minus some. The sample lists 30,000 to 40,000 clones, approximately 77% occurring once. The CDR3 length is 15 residues. V lost 0 bases, J lost 1 base, and 8 bases lay in between. Germline loops: CDR1 SEHNR, CDR2 FQNEAQ (reference sequence). This record comes from a study of radiotherapy plus CTLA-4 blockade in lung cancer. The V and J genes are TRBV7-9 and TRBJ2-3, with a tentative D call TRBD2 (6 bases). The sample consisted of peripheral blood, taken from a patient treated with radiotherapy plus ipilimumab. The source of this sequence is a human donor with non-small cell lung cancer whose response to radiotherapy plus ipilimumab could not be evaluated. CDR3 in amino acids: CASSLAASGTDTQYF. As DNA, the CDR3 is TGTGCCAGCAGCTTAGCTGCTAGCGGCACAGATACGCAGTATTTT.